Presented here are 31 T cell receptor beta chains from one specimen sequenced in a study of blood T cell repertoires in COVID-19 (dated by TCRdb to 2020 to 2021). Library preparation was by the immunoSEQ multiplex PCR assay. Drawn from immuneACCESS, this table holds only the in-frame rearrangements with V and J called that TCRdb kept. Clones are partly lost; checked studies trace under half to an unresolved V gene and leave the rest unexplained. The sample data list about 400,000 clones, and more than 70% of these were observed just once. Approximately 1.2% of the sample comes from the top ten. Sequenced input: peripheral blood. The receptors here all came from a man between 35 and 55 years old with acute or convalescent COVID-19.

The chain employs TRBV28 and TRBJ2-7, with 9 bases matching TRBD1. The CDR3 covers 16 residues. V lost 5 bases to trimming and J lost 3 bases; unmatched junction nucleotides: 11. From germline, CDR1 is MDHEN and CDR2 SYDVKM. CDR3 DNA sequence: TGTGCCAGCAGTCCCCCCCCCGACAGGGGGTTCTACGAGCAGTACTTC. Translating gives CASSPPPDRGFYEQYF.

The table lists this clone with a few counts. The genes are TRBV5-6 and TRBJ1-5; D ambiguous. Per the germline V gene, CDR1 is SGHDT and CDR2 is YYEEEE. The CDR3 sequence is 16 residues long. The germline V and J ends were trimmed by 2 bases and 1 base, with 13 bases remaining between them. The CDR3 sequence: CASSFFGRSSNQPQHF. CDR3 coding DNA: TGTGCCAGCAGCTTTTTCGGCAGGTCAAGCAATCAGCCCCAGCATTTT.

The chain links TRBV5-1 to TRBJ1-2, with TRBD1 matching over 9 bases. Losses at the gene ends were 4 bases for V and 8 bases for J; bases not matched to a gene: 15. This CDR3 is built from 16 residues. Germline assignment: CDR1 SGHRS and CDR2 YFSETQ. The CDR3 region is CASSPVGDRASRGYTF. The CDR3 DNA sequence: TGCGCCAGCAGCCCAGTGGGGGACAGGGCTTCGAGGGGCTACACCTTC.

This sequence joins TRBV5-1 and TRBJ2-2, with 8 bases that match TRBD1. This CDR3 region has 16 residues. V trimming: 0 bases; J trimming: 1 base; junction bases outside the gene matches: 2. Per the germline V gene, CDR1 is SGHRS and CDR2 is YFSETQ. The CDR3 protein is CASSLAGQGNTGELFF. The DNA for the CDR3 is TGCGCCAGCAGCTTGGCCGGACAGGGGAACACCGGGGAGCTGTTTTTT.

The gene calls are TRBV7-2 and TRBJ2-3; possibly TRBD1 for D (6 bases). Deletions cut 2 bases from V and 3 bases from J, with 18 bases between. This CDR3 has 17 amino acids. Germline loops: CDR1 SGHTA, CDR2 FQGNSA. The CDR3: CASSLQSGQGRTDTQYF. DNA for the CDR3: TGTGCCAGCAGCTTACAGTCGGGGCAGGGGCGAACAGATACGCAGTATTTT. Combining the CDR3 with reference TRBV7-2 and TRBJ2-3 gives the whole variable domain GAGVSQSPSNKVTEKGKDVELRCDPISGHTALYWYRQSLGQGLEFLIYFQGNSAPDKSGLPSDRFSAERTGGSVSTLTIQRTQQEDSAVYLCASSLQSGQGRTDTQYFGPGTRLTVL.

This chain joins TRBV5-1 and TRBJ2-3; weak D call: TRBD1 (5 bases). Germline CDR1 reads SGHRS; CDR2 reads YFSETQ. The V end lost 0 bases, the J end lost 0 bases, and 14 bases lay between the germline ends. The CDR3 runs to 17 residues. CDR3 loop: CASSLVSTESSTDTQYF. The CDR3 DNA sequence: TGCGCCAGCAGCTTGGTTTCGACAGAGTCTAGCACAGATACGCAGTATTTT.

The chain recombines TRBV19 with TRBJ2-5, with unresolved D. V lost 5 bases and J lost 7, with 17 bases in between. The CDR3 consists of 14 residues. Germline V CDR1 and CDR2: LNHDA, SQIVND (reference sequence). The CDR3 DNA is TGTGCCAGTAGTCCCCTCCCCAGGAAAGGGACCCAGTACTTC. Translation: CASSPLPRKGTQYF.

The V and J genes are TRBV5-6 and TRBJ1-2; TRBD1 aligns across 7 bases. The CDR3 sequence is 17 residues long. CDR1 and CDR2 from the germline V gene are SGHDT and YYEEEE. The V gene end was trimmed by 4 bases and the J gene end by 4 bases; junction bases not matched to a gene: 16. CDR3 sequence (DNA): TGTGCCAGCAGCACACTGGACAGGATTGGGGGCGGCTATGGCTACACCTTC. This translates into CASSTLDRIGGGYGYTF.

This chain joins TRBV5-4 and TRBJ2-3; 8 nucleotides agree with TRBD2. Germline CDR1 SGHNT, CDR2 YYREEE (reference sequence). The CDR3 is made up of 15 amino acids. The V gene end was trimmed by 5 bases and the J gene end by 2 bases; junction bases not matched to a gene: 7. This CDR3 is CASRLSGSPTDTQYF. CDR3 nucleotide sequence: TGTGCCAGCAGACTAAGCGGGAGCCCCACAGATACGCAGTATTTT.

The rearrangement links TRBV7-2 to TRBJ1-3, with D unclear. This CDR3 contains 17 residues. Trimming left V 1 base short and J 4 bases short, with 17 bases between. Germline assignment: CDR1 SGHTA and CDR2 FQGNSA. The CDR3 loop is CASSLVGGSLGGNTIYF. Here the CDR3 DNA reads TGTGCCAGCAGCTTAGTAGGCGGGAGCCTGGGGGGAAACACCATATATTTT.

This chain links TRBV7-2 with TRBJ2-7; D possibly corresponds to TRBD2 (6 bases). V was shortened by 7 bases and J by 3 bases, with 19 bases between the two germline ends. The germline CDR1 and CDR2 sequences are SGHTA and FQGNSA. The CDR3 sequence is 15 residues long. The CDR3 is CASTGDPGLNYEQYF. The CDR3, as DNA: TGTGCCAGCACGGGGGATCCGGGACTCAACTACGAGCAGTACTTC.

The CDR3 reads CASSWGQGKNSPLHF. CDR3 nucleotides: TGTGCCAGCAGCTGGGGACAGGGAAAGAATTCACCCCTCCACTTT. The V gene is TRBV7-8, the J gene TRBJ1-6, with TRBD1 matching 9 bases. CDR3 size: 15 residues. The germline V gene encodes CDR1 SGHVS and CDR2 FQNEAQ. J lost 7 bases, V lost 4 bases, and 5 bases had no gene match.

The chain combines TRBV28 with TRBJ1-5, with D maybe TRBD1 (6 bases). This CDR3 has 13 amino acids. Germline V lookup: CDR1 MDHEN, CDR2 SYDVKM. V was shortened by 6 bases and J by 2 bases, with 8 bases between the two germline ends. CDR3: CASSTGRNQPQHF. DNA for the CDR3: TGTGCCAGCAGCACAGGGCGCAATCAGCCCCAGCATTTT. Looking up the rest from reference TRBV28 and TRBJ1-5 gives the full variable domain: DVKVTQSSRYLVKRTGEKVFLECVQDMDHENMFWYRQDPGLGLRLIYFSYDVKMKEKGDIPEGYSVSREKKERFSLILESASTNQTSMYLCASSTGRNQPQHFGDGTRLSIL.

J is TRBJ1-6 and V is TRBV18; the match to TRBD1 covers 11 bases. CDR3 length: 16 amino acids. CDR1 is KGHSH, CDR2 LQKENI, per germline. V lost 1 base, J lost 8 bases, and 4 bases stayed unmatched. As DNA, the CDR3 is TGTGCCAGCTCACCACGGACAGGGGGCTTTGATTCACCCCTCCACTTT. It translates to CASSPRTGGFDSPLHF. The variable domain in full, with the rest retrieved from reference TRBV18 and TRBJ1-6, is NAGVMQNPRHLVRRRGQEARLRCSPMKGHSHVYWYRQLPEEGLKFMVYLQKENIIDESGMPKERFSAEFPKEGPSILRIQQVVRGDSAAYFCASSPRTGGFDSPLHFGNGTRLTVT.

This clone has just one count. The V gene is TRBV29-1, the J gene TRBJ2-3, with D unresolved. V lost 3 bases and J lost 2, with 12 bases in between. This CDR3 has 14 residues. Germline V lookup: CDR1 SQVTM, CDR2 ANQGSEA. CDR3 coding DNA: TGCAGCGTTGATTGGGCTAAGCCCACAGATACGCAGTATTTT. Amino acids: CSVDWAKPTDTQYF.

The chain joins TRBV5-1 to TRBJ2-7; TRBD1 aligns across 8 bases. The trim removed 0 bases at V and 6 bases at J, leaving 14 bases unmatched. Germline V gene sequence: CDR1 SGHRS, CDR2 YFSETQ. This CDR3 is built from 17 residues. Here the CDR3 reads CASSLAGSGTGSPEQYF. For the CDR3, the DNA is TGCGCCAGCAGCTTGGCAGGTTCAGGGACAGGAAGTCCCGAGCAGTACTTC.

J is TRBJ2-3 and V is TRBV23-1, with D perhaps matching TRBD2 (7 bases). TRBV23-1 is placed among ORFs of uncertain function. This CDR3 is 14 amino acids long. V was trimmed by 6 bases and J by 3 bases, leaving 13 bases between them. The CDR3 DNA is TGCGCCAGCAGGTTGGGGGGGCTGACAGATACGCAGTATTTT. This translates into CASRLGGLTDTQYF.

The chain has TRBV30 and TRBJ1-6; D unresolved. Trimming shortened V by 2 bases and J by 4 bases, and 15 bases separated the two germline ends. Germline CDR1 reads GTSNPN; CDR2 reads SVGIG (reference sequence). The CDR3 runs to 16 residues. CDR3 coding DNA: TGTGCCTGGAGTCCCTGGGCCGCCTCTTATAATTCACCCCTCCACTTT. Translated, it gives CAWSPWAASYNSPLHF.

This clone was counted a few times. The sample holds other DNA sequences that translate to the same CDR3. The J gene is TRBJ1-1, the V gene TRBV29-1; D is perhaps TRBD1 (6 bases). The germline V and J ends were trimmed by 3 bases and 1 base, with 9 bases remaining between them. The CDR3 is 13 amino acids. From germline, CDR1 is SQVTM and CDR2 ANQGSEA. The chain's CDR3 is CSVDTGTNTEAFF. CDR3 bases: TGCAGCGTTGATACAGGGACGAACACTGAAGCTTTCTTT.

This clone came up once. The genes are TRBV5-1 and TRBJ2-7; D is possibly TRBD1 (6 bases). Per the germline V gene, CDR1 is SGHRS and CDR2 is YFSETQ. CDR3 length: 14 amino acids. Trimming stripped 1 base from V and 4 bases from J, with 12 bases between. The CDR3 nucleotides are TGCGCCAGCAGCTTGACAGGGATGAATTACGAGCAGTACTTC. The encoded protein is CASSLTGMNYEQYF.

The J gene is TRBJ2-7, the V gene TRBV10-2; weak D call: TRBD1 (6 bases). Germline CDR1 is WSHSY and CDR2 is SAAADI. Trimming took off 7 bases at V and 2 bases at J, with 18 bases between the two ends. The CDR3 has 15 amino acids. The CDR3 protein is CASTTEGERTYEQYF. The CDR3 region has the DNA TGCGCCAGCACAACCGAGGGGGAGCGAACCTACGAGCAGTACTTC.

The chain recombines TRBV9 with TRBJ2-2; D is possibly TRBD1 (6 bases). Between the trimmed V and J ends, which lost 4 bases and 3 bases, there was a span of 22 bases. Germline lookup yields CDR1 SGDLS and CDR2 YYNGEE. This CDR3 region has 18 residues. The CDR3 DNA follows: TGTGCCAGCAGCTATAAAGCTGGGCAGGGGCGGGACACCGGGGAGCTGTTTTTT. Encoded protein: CASSYKAGQGRDTGELFF. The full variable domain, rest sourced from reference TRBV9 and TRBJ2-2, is DSGVTQTPKHLITATGQRVTLRCSPRSGDLSVYWYQQSLDQGLQFLIQYYNGEERAKGNILERFSAQQFPDLHSELNLSSLELGDSALYFCASSYKAGQGRDTGELFFGEGSRLTVL.

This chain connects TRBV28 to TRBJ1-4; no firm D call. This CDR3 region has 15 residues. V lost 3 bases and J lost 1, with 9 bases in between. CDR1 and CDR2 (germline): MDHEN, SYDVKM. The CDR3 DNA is TGTGCCAGCAGTTTTTGGGCGCGAACTAATGAAAAACTGTTTTTT. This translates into CASSFWARTNEKLFF.

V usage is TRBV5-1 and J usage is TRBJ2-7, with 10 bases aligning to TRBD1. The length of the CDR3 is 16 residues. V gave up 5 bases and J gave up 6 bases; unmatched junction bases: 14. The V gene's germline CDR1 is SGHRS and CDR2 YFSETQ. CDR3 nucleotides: TGCGCCAGCAGGTCAGGTAGGGGACAGGGGATTTCCGAGCAGTACTTC. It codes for CASRSGRGQGISEQYF.

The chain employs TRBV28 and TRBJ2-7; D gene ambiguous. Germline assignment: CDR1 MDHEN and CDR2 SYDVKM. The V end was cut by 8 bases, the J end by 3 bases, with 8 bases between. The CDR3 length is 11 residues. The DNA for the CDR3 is TGTGCCAGCCGAACCTACTACGAGCAGTACTTC. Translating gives CASRTYYEQYF.

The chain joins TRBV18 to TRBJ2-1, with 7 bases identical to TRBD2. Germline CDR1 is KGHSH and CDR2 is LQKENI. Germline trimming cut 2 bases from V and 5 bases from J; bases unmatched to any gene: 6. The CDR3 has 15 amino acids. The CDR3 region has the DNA TGTGCCAGCTCACCATCGGCTAGCGGACACAATGAGCAGTTCTTC. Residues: CASSPSASGHNEQFF.

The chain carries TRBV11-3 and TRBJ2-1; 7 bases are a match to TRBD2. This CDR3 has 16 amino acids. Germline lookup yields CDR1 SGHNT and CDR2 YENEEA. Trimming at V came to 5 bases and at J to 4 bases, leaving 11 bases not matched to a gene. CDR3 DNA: TGTGCCAGCAGCCTCAGATCGGGGGGTGTGTACAATGAGCAGTTCTTC. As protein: CASSLRSGGVYNEQFF.

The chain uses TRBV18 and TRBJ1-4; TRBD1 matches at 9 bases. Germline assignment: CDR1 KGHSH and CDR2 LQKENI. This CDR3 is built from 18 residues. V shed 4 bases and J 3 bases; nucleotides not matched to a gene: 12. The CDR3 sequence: CASSLLSQGAGANEKLFF. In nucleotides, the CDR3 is TGTGCCAGCTCACTACTGTCACAGGGGGCTGGGGCTAATGAAAAACTGTTTTTT.

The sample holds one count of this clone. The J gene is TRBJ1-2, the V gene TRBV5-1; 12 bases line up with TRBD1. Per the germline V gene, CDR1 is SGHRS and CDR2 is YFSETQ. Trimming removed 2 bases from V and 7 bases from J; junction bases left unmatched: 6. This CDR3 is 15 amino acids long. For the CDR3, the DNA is TGCGCCAGCAGCTTTCAAGGGACAGGGGGCAGTGGCTACACCTTC. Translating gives CASSFQGTGGSGYTF.

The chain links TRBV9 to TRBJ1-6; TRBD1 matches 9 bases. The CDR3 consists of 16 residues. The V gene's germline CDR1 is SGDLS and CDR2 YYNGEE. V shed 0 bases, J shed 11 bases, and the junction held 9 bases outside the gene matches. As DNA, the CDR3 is TGTGCCAGCAGCGTAGATGGGGGACAGGGATCCCCACCCCTCCACTTT. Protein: CASSVDGGQGSPPLHF.

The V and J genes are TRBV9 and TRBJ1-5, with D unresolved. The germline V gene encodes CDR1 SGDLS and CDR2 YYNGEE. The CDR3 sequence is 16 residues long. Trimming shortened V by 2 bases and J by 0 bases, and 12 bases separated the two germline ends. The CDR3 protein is CASSVSGDYSNQPQHF. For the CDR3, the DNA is TGTGCCAGCAGCGTTAGCGGGGATTATAGCAATCAGCCCCAGCATTTT. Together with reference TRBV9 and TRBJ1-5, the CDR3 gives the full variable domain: DSGVTQTPKHLITATGQRVTLRCSPRSGDLSVYWYQQSLDQGLQFLIQYYNGEERAKGNILERFSAQQFPDLHSELNLSSLELGDSALYFCASSVSGDYSNQPQHFGDGTRLSIL.